These 26 T cell receptor beta chains were sequenced from one sample in a study of T cells expressing NK-cell markers (dated by TCRdb to the early 2020s). Library preparation was by 5' RACE. The listed sequencing device is Illumina HiSeq 2000. TCRdb reprocessed the public reads and reports one entry per CDR3 protein sequence, without DNA. The record for this sample contains some 600,000 distinct CDR3 sequences. Together, the top ten hold around 4% of the sample. The specimen was blood T cells: a sorted CD56 or NKG2C T cell subset, CD4+ or CD8+ T cells, or bulk PBMC T cells (not recorded which). The receptors come from a man younger than 35 in good health. Donor details come from another sample of the same person, matched by shared clones.

The rearrangement uses TRBV2 and TRBJ2-1; the TCRdb D gene call, TRBD2, has no DNA to confirm it. The CDR3 is 15 amino acids. The germline gives CDR1 SNHLY, CDR2 FYNNEI. The CDR3 loop is CASSEGGTSQNEQFF.

The chain employs TRBV20-1 and TRBJ2-3; the TRBD1 assignment by TCRdb is unverifiable without DNA. There are 15 residues in the CDR3. Germline CDR1 and CDR2: DFQATT and SNEGSKA (reference sequence). The CDR3 is CSATTARGLADTQYF.

The V call is TRBV24-1, the J call TRBJ2-7; TCRdb returns TRBD2, unconfirmable since there is no DNA. Per germline, CDR1 KGHDR and CDR2 SFDVKD. This CDR3 spans 15 amino acids. The CDR3: CATSDPGTSGYEQYF.

The chain uses TRBV20-1 and TRBJ2-5; as DNA is missing, the TRBD2 call by TCRdb cannot be tested. The germline gives CDR1 DFQATT, CDR2 SNEGSKA (reference sequence). The CDR3 spans 14 residues. The CDR3: CSARMGGSVETQYF.

The rearrangement joins TRBV6-2 or TRBV6-3 to TRBJ2-3; checking the TCRdb D call of TRBD1 is not possible without DNA. Germline values: CDR1 MNHEY, CDR2 SVGEGT. The CDR3 consists of 14 residues. The CDR3 loop is CASRSTEGIRTQYF.

V is TRBV29-1 and J is TRBJ1-2; there is no DNA to check the TCRdb D call of TRBD1. The CDR3 consists of 15 residues. Germline-derived CDR1 and CDR2 are SQVTM and ANQGSEA. The chain's CDR3 is CSVDGRGRLDYGYTF.

V and J are TRBV14 and TRBJ2-1; absent DNA, TCRdb's TRBD2 call cannot be checked. CDR3 length: 16 residues. Germline loops: CDR1 SGHDN, CDR2 FVKESK. CDR3: CASSQLAGGPVDEQFF.

The rearrangement joins TRBV12-3 or TRBV12-4 to TRBJ2-5; the TCRdb D gene call, TRBD2, has no DNA to confirm it. The CDR3 extends over 15 amino acids. The chain's CDR3 is CASRQGLAGSETQYF.

The V and J genes are TRBV29-1 and TRBJ2-7; TCRdb's D gene call, TRBD2, goes unchecked for lack of DNA. The germline V gene encodes CDR1 SQVTM and CDR2 ANQGSEA. This CDR3 spans 13 amino acids. CDR3 loop: CSVSLAGGSEQYF.

The chain's CDR3 is CASRPPPGRERQETQYF. This chain joins TRBV6-1 and TRBJ2-5; with no DNA, the TCRdb D assignment of TRBD2 cannot be verified. This CDR3 comprises 17 residues. Germline assignment: CDR1 MNHNS and CDR2 SASEGT.

V is TRBV7-2 and J is TRBJ1-1. The CDR3 has 14 amino acids. Germline CDR1 SGHTA, CDR2 FQGNSA. The CDR3 is CASSWKIQRTEAFF.

The chain joins TRBV3-1 to TRBJ2-3; TCRdb's D call, TRBD1, is unchecked because there is no DNA. The CDR3 sequence is 15 residues long. CDR1 is LGHDT and CDR2 is YNNKEL in the germline V gene (reference sequence). The CDR3 here is CASSQEMSPADTQYF.

The chain uses TRBV29-1 and TRBJ1-1; TCRdb's D gene call, TRBD1, goes unchecked for lack of DNA. The CDR3 sequence is 14 residues long. CDR1 and CDR2 (germline): SQVTM, ANQGSEA. CDR3 amino acids: CSFTRGPGRTEAFF. Combining the CDR3 with reference TRBV29-1 and TRBJ1-1 gives the whole variable domain SAVISQKPSRDICQRGTSLTIQCQVDSQVTMMFWYRQQPGQSLTLIATANQGSEATYESGFVIDKFPISRPNLTFSTLTVSNMSPEDSSIYLCSFTRGPGRTEAFFGQGTRLTVV.

The chain uses TRBV25-1 and TRBJ1-3. The V gene's germline CDR1 is MGHDK and CDR2 SYGVNS. CDR3 size: 13 residues. The CDR3 loop is CASRGSSGNTIYF.

V gene TRBV12-3 or TRBV12-4 combines with J gene TRBJ2-5; TCRdb picks TRBD1, but there is no DNA to check that call. The CDR3 is 14 amino acids. The CDR3 is CASSPMTGPGGQYF.

The rearrangement uses TRBV11-2 and TRBJ2-5; TCRdb picks TRBD1, but there is no DNA to check that call. The CDR3 length is 14 residues. CDR1 and CDR2 from the germline V gene are SGHAT and FQNNGV. The CDR3 is CASSEYRGGETQYF.

This chain links TRBV5-5 with TRBJ1-5; TCRdb's D call of TRBD1 is untestable without DNA. CDR1 is SGHKS and CDR2 is YYEKEE in the germline V gene (reference sequence). The CDR3 extends over 16 amino acids. The CDR3 here is CASTPGRVNPNQPQHF.

The V call is TRBV21-1, the J call TRBJ2-5; lacking DNA, the TRBD1 call made by TCRdb goes unchecked. TRBV21-1 represents a pseudogene. This CDR3 spans 16 amino acids. The CDR3 is CASSKADRVYRETQYF.

The chain employs TRBV6-5 and TRBJ1-4. Germline assignment: CDR1 MNHEY and CDR2 SVGAGI. The CDR3 is made up of 13 amino acids. CDR3 residues: CASGPLGNEKLFF.

V usage is TRBV5-6 and J usage is TRBJ1-5; TCRdb's D gene call, TRBD1, goes unchecked for lack of DNA. The CDR3 totals 18 residues. Germline CDR1 and CDR2: SGHDT and YYEEEE. The chain's CDR3 is CASSLGRGSFFSNQPQHF.

This chain links TRBV12-3 or TRBV12-4 with TRBJ2-5; the D call of TRBD1 rests on TCRdb alone, since no DNA is present to check it. The CDR3 is 14 residues long. CDR3 residues: CASSSQADQETQYF.

The chain couples TRBV4-3 to TRBJ2-7; TCRdb's assignment of TRBD2 cannot be checked, as there is no DNA. This CDR3 is built from 16 residues. The germline CDR1 and CDR2 sequences are LGHNA and YSLEER. CDR3 loop: CASSRTRSLAGVEQYF.

CDR3 sequence reads: CASSPNPWASGSRGNEQFF. The chain links TRBV27 to TRBJ2-1; TCRdb gives TRBD2 as the D gene, but with no DNA this cannot be confirmed. The length of the CDR3 is 19 residues. Germline-derived CDR1 and CDR2 are MNHEY and SMNVEV (reference sequence).

This chain joins TRBV10-3 and TRBJ1-3; TCRdb picks TRBD1, but there is no DNA to check that call. CDR1 is ENHRY, CDR2 SYGVKD, per germline. The length of the CDR3 is 16 residues. This CDR3 reads CAISEQQGISGNTIYF.

The chain recombines TRBV27 with TRBJ2-1; the D call from TCRdb, TRBD1, cannot be confirmed without DNA. CDR1 is MNHEY, CDR2 SMNVEV, per germline (reference sequence). The CDR3 consists of 14 residues. The CDR3 spells CAKVGQGVGNEQFF.

The V and J genes are TRBV4-3 and TRBJ2-1; the D call of TRBD1 rests on TCRdb alone, since no DNA is present to check it. The CDR3 consists of 15 residues. In germline, CDR1 is LGHNA, CDR2 YSLEER. The CDR3 sequence: CASSPETGVYNEQFF.